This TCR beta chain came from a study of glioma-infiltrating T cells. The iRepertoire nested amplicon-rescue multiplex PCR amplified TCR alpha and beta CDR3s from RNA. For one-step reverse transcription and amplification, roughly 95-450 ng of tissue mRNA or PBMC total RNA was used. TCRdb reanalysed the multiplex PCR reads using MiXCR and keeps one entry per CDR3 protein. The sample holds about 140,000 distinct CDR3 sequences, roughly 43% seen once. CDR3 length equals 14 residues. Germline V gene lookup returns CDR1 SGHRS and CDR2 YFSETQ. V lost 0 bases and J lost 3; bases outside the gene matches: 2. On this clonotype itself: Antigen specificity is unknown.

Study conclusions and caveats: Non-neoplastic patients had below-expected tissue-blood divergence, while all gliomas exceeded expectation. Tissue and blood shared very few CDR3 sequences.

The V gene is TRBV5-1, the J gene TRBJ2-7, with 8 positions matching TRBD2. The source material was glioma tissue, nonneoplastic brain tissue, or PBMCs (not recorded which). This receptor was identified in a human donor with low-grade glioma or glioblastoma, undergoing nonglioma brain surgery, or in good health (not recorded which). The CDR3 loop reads CASSLGLASYEQYF. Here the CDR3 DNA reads TGCGCCAGCAGCTTGGGACTAGCGAGCTACGAGCAGTACTTC.